The 26 T cell receptor beta chains below were found in one sample sequenced in a study of blood T cell repertoires in COVID-19 (dated by TCRdb to 2020 to 2022). Library preparation employed the immunoSEQ multiplex PCR assay. Imported from immuneACCESS, the table was reduced by TCRdb to in-frame sequences with V and J called. These copies leave out some clones; in studies compared against another copy, an unresolved V gene accounts for under half, and the cause of the remainder is not known. This sample lists around 260,000 clones; around nine tenths were detected once. The top ten constitute approximately 9.8% of the sample. Material for sequencing was peripheral blood. These receptors were obtained from a man aged 40-49 years who had recovered from COVID-19.

The V and J genes are TRBV28 and TRBJ2-7, with TRBD2 identical over 13 bases. In germline, CDR1 is MDHEN, CDR2 SYDVKM. This CDR3 is 17 amino acids long. V shed 6 bases, J shed 2 bases, and the junction held 10 bases outside the gene matches. The CDR3 nucleotides are TGTGCCAGCAGATACCGACTAGCGGGAGGAGGGGCCTACGAGCAGTACTTC. Its protein product is CASRYRLAGGGAYEQYF.

The V and J genes are TRBV27 and TRBJ2-7; 9 bases line up with TRBD1. This CDR3 is built from 13 residues. CDR1 is MNHEY and CDR2 is SMNVEV in the germline V gene (reference sequence). V was clipped by 8 bases and J by 3 bases; unmatched bases: 5. CDR3 DNA: TGTGCCAGCCGTGGGACAGGGAACTACGAGCAGTACTTC. This encodes CASRGTGNYEQYF.

As to this clone: The limits of the CDR3 on the DNA are not certain, so only TCRdb's listed CDR3 is given. The chain couples TRBV21-1 to TRBJ2-5; TRBD2, the D gene given by the table, was not confirmed from the DNA. TRBV21-1 is marked as a pseudogene. From its first to its last residue, the CDR3 has 15 amino acids. The CDR3 is CASMGFGGGNETQYF.

This clone occurred once. The chain carries TRBV7-6 and TRBJ1-1, with 7 bases that match TRBD1. J gave up 3 bases and V 2 bases, and 9 bases lay outside the gene matches. CDR1 is SGHVS and CDR2 is FNYEAQ in the germline V gene. The CDR3 extends over 16 amino acids. CDR3 amino acids: CASSLYHSDRDTEAFF. The CDR3 region has the DNA TGTGCCAGCAGCTTATACCACTCTGACAGGGACACTGAAGCTTTCTTT.

The V gene is TRBV7-2, the J gene TRBJ1-2, with D perhaps TRBD1 (6 bases). Germline loops: CDR1 SGHTA, CDR2 FQGNSA. This CDR3 comprises 15 residues. The V gene lost 5 bases and the J gene lost 2 bases, with 15 bases spanning the gap. CDR3 region: CASSINYQGNYGYTF. The CDR3 DNA follows: TGTGCCAGCAGCATAAACTACCAGGGGAACTATGGCTACACCTTC.

V usage is TRBV10-3 and J usage is TRBJ1-2, with TRBD1 matching over 10 bases. Germline trimming cut 4 bases from V and 2 bases from J; bases unmatched to any gene: 13. The CDR3 runs to 18 residues. Germline V gene data show CDR1 as ENHRY and CDR2 as SYGVKD. Here the CDR3 reads CAISGDQGQGGQNYGYTF. For the CDR3, the DNA is TGTGCCATCAGTGGGGACCAAGGACAGGGGGGTCAAAACTATGGCTACACCTTC.

V and J are TRBV12-3 or TRBV12-4 and TRBJ2-1; TRBD1 is a possible D gene (5 bases). The CDR3 spans 13 residues. V lost 9 bases and J lost 8, with 17 bases in between. The CDR3 DNA reads TGTGCCAGGACAGAGGACCAATCGTATGAGCAGTTCTTC. Encoded protein: CARTEDQSYEQFF.

The chain joins TRBV3-1 (or the pseudogene TRBV3-2) to TRBJ2-7; 8 nucleotides match TRBD2. V trimming: 2 bases; J trimming: 6 bases; junction bases outside the gene matches: 9. CDR3 length: 15 residues. Germline assignment: CDR1 LGHDT and CDR2 YNNKEL (reference sequence). CDR3 sequence (DNA): TGTGCCAGCAGCCAATCGCCCGGGAGGGTCCTCGAGCAGTACTTC. Translating it yields CASSQSPGRVLEQYF.

This clone was recorded once. The chain uses TRBV18 and TRBJ1-2; D gene ambiguous. Looked up from germline, CDR1 is KGHSH and CDR2 is LQKENI. V was trimmed by 3 bases and J by 5 bases, leaving 13 bases between them. CDR3 length: 14 residues. The CDR3 region is CASSPEQRGYGYTF. The CDR3 nucleotides read TGTGCCAGCTCACCGGAGCAACGTGGGTATGGCTACACCTTC. Variable domain in full (rest from reference TRBV18 and TRBJ1-2): NAGVMQNPRHLVRRRGQEARLRCSPMKGHSHVYWYRQLPEEGLKFMVYLQKENIIDESGMPKERFSAEFPKEGPSILRIQQVVRGDSAAYFCASSPEQRGYGYTFGSGTRLTVV.

This clone came up once. This chain links TRBV15 with TRBJ1-4, with a possible D match to TRBD1 (5 bases). The CDR3 totals 14 residues. Germline loops: CDR1 LNHNV, CDR2 YYDKDF (reference sequence). Trimming cost V 5 bases and J 2 bases, with 9 bases left between them. The CDR3 is CATSPGLTNEKLFF. CDR3 nucleotide sequence: TGTGCCACCAGCCCGGGACTGACTAATGAAAAACTGTTTTTT.

The chain combines TRBV7-9 with TRBJ2-1, with TRBD2 identical over 10 bases. The CDR3 runs 15 residues. V dropped 5 bases and J dropped 4; count of bases not matched to a gene: 5. The germline V gene encodes CDR1 SEHNR and CDR2 FQNEAQ (reference sequence). The CDR3 reads CASSQTSGPYNEQFF. Here the CDR3 DNA reads TGTGCCAGCAGCCAGACTAGCGGGCCTTACAATGAGCAGTTCTTC. Based on the CDR3 plus reference TRBV7-9 and TRBJ2-1, the full variable domain is DTGVSQNPRHKITKRGQNVTFRCDPISEHNRLYWYRQTLGQGPEFLTYFQNEAQLEKSRLLSDRFSAERPKGSFSTLEIQRTEQGDSAMYLCASSQTSGPYNEQFFGPGTRLTVL.

The chain combines TRBV29-1 with TRBJ2-7, with 10 positions matching TRBD2. Germline V gene data show CDR1 as SQVTM and CDR2 as ANQGSEA. The CDR3 sequence is 17 residues long. The trim removed 7 bases at V and 0 bases at J, leaving 15 bases unmatched. The chain's CDR3 is CSALSPSGSTRSYEQYF. In nucleotides, the CDR3 is TGCAGCGCCCTGTCGCCTAGCGGGAGTACCCGCTCCTACGAGCAGTACTTC.

This clone was recorded a few times. This rearrangement joins TRBV27 to TRBJ1-1; 8 nucleotides match TRBD1. Germline V gives CDR1 MNHEY, CDR2 SMNVEV (reference sequence). The CDR3 is made up of 14 amino acids. J gave up 0 bases and V 6 bases, and 3 bases lay outside the gene matches. CDR3 nucleotides: TGTGCCAGCAGAGACAGGGGCATGAACACTGAAGCTTTCTTT. Its protein product is CASRDRGMNTEAFF.

This chain connects TRBV11-3 to TRBJ2-6; maybe TRBD2 (5 bases). In germline, CDR1 is SGHNT, CDR2 YENEEA. V lost 6 bases to trimming and J lost 4 bases, with 22 bases between them. The CDR3 spans 18 residues. In DNA form, the CDR3 reads TGTGCCAGCAGTCCCGGTTCGGGCAGCGGATCCGGGGCCAACGTCCTGACTTTC. It encodes CASSPGSGSGSGANVLTF.

The V and J genes are TRBV15 and TRBJ2-5; D may be TRBD1 (5 bases). CDR1 LNHNV and CDR2 YYDKDF come from the germline V gene (reference sequence). Trimming removed 2 bases at V and 4 bases at J, with 20 bases between. This CDR3 contains 17 residues. The CDR3 bases are TGTGCCACCAGCAGACTTCCCGCCCCCGGGCAGGGAGAGACCCAGTACTTC. Protein product: CATSRLPAPGQGETQYF.

In nucleotides, the CDR3 is TGTGCCAGCAGCTTTGGGAAGCGGGAGTCCGACTACGAGCAGTACTTC. Amino acids: CASSFGKRESDYEQYF. This chain joins TRBV12-1 and TRBJ2-7; the table calls TRBD2, which could not be checked here. TRBV12-1 is assigned pseudogene status. This CDR3 region has 16 residues.

V is TRBV6-5 and J is TRBJ2-4; TRBD1 matches at 8 bases. The CDR3 extends over 16 amino acids. CDR1 is MNHEY and CDR2 is SVGAGI in the germline V gene. Losses at the gene ends were 4 bases for V and 1 base for J; bases not matched to a gene: 6. Written as DNA, the CDR3 is TGTGCCAGCAGTTCCCCCCAGGGGGCGGCCAAAAACATTCAGTACTTC. Protein product: CASSSPQGAAKNIQYF.

Points on this clone: Other DNA sequences from this sample encode an identical CDR3 as well. V is TRBV29-1 and J is TRBJ1-1, with D possibly being TRBD1 (5 bases). Germline CDR1 reads SQVTM; CDR2 reads ANQGSEA. Trimming removed 6 bases at V and 8 bases at J, with 13 bases between. The CDR3 runs 11 residues. This CDR3 reads CSVADSPEAFF. As DNA, the CDR3 is TGCAGCGTCGCTGACAGTCCCGAAGCTTTCTTT.

The chain joins TRBV5-6 to TRBJ2-3, with 12 positions matching TRBD2. V shed 5 bases and J 8 bases; nucleotides not matched to a gene: 6. CDR3 length: 14 amino acids. Germline CDR1 SGHDT, CDR2 YYEEEE. CDR3 amino acids: CASRTSGGKRTQYF. The DNA of the CDR3 is TGTGCCAGCAGGACTAGCGGGGGTAAACGTACGCAGTATTTT.

V gene TRBV5-1 combines with J gene TRBJ2-3, with D possibly being TRBD2 (5 bases). Germline-derived CDR1 and CDR2 are SGHRS and YFSETQ. V was trimmed by 0 bases and J by 6 bases, leaving 5 bases between them. This CDR3 comprises 12 residues. The CDR3 sequence is CASSLGGDTQYF. Here the CDR3 DNA reads TGCGCCAGCAGCTTGGGAGGGGATACGCAGTATTTT.

The chain employs TRBV6-2 or TRBV6-3 and TRBJ2-5; weak D call: TRBD2 (5 bases). The CDR3 loop spans 15 amino acids. Trimming pared 0 bases from V and 7 bases from J, leaving 15 bases between. CDR1 is MNHEY and CDR2 is SVGEGT in the germline V gene. The CDR3 reads CASSYSIQAGGTQYF. CDR3 nucleotide sequence: TGTGCCAGCAGTTACTCGATCCAGGCGGGTGGGACCCAGTACTTC.

The chain links TRBV9 to TRBJ2-2; weak D call: TRBD2 (6 bases). Deletions cut 0 bases from V and 2 bases from J, with 8 bases between. In germline, CDR1 is SGDLS, CDR2 YYNGEE. The CDR3 covers 15 residues. CDR3 sequence: CASSVGRGNTGELFF. In DNA form, the CDR3 reads TGTGCCAGCAGCGTAGGGCGGGGTAACACCGGGGAGCTGTTTTTT.

The genes are TRBV29-1 and TRBJ2-1, with 12 bases that match TRBD2. CDR1 is SQVTM and CDR2 is ANQGSEA in the germline V gene. V was clipped by 3 bases and J by 9 bases; unmatched bases: 3. CDR3 size: 13 residues. The CDR3 region is CSVEGLAGGEQFF. CDR3 sequence (DNA): TGCAGCGTTGAGGGACTAGCGGGCGGTGAGCAGTTCTTC.

The chain uses TRBV5-1 and TRBJ2-1; tentative D call: TRBD1 (5 bases). V was shortened by 4 bases and J by 10 bases, with 21 bases between the two germline ends. Germline lookup yields CDR1 SGHRS and CDR2 YFSETQ. CDR3 length: 15 amino acids. In nucleotides, the CDR3 is TGCGCCAGCAGCCCGGCTGCAGGGCGTCGTTGGGAGCAGTTCTTC. It translates to CASSPAAGRRWEQFF.

The rearrangement uses TRBV18 and TRBJ2-7; D unresolved. The germline gives CDR1 KGHSH, CDR2 LQKENI. The CDR3 length is 11 residues. V lost 6 bases to trimming and J lost 3 bases, with 6 bases between them. The CDR3 reads CASSSVYEQYF. Here the CDR3 DNA reads TGTGCCAGCTCGTCTGTCTACGAGCAGTACTTC.

The V gene is TRBV19, the J gene TRBJ2-7; 13 positions agree with TRBD2. The CDR3 runs to 16 residues. The junction had 7 bases not matched to a gene; V was cut back by 5 bases and J by 3 bases. Germline CDR1 LNHDA, CDR2 SQIVND (reference sequence). This chain's CDR3 is CASSPRTSGRLYEQYF. Written as DNA, the CDR3 is TGTGCCAGTAGTCCACGGACTAGCGGGAGACTCTACGAGCAGTACTTC.